This TCR beta chain comes out of a study of control samples from healthy donors and cancer patients. This clone was picked up one time. Deletions cut 0 bases from V and 1 base from J, with 9 bases between. CDR1 is MNHEY, CDR2 SVGAGI, per germline. The CDR3 loop spans 15 amino acids. Only in-frame clones appear in the TCRdb table, and some are missing; sequencing was by immunoSEQ multiplex PCR. Of some 39,000 clones detected, about 86% appear once; the ten largest clones hold under 25%. The TCR originated in an older woman with lung cancer. V is TRBV6-5 and J is TRBJ1-1; D is uncertain. The material sequenced was PBMCs. The CDR3 here is CASSYSQDRNTEAFF. In DNA form, the CDR3 reads TGTGCCAGCAGTTACTCGCAGGATCGGAACACTGAAGCTTTCTTT.